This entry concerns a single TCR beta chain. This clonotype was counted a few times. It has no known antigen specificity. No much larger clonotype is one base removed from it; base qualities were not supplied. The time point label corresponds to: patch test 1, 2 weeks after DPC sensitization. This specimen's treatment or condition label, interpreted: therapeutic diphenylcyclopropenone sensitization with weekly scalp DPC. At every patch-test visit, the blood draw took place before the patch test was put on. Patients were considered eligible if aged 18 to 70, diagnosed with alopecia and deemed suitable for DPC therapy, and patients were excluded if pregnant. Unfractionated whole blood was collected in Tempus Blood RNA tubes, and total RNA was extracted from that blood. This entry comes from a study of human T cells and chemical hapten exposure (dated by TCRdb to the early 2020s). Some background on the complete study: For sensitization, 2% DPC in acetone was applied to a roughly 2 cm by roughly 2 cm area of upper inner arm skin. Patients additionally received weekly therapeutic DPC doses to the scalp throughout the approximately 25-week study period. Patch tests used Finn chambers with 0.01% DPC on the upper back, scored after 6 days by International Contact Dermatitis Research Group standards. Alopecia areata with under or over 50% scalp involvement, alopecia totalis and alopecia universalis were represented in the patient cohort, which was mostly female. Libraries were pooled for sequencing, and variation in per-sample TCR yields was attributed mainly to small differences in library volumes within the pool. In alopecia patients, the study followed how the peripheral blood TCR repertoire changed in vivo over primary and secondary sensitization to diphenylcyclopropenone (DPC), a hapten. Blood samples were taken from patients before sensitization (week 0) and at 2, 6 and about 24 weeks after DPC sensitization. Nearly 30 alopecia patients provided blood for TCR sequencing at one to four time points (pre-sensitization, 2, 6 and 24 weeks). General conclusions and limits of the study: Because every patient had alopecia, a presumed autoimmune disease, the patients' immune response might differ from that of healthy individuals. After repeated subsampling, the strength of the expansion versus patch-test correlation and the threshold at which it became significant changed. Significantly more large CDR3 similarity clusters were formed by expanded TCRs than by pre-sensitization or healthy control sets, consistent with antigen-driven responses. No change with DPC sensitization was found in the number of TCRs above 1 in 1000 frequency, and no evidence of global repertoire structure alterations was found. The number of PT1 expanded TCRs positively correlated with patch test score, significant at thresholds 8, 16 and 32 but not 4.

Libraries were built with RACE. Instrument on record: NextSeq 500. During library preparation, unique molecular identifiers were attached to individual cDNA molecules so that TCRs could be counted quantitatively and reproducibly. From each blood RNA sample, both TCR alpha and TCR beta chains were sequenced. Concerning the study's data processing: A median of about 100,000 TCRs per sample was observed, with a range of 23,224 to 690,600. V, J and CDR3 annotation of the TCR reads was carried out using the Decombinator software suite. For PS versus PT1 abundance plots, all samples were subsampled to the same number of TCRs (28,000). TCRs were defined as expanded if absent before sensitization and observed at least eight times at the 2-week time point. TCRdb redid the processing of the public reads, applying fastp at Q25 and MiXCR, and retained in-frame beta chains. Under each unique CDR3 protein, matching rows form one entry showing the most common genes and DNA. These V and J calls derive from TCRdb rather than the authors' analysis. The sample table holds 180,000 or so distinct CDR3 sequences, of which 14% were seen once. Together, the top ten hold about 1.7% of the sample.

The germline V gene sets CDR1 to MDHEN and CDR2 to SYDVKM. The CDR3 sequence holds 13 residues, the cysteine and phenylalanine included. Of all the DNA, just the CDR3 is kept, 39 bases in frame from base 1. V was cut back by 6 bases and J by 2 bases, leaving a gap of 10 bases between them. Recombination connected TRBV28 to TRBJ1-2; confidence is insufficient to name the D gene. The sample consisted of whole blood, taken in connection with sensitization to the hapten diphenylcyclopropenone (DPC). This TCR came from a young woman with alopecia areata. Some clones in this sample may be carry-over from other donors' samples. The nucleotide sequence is TGTGCCAGCAGACCAACAGTGAACTATGGCTACACCTTC. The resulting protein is CASRPTVNYGYTF.